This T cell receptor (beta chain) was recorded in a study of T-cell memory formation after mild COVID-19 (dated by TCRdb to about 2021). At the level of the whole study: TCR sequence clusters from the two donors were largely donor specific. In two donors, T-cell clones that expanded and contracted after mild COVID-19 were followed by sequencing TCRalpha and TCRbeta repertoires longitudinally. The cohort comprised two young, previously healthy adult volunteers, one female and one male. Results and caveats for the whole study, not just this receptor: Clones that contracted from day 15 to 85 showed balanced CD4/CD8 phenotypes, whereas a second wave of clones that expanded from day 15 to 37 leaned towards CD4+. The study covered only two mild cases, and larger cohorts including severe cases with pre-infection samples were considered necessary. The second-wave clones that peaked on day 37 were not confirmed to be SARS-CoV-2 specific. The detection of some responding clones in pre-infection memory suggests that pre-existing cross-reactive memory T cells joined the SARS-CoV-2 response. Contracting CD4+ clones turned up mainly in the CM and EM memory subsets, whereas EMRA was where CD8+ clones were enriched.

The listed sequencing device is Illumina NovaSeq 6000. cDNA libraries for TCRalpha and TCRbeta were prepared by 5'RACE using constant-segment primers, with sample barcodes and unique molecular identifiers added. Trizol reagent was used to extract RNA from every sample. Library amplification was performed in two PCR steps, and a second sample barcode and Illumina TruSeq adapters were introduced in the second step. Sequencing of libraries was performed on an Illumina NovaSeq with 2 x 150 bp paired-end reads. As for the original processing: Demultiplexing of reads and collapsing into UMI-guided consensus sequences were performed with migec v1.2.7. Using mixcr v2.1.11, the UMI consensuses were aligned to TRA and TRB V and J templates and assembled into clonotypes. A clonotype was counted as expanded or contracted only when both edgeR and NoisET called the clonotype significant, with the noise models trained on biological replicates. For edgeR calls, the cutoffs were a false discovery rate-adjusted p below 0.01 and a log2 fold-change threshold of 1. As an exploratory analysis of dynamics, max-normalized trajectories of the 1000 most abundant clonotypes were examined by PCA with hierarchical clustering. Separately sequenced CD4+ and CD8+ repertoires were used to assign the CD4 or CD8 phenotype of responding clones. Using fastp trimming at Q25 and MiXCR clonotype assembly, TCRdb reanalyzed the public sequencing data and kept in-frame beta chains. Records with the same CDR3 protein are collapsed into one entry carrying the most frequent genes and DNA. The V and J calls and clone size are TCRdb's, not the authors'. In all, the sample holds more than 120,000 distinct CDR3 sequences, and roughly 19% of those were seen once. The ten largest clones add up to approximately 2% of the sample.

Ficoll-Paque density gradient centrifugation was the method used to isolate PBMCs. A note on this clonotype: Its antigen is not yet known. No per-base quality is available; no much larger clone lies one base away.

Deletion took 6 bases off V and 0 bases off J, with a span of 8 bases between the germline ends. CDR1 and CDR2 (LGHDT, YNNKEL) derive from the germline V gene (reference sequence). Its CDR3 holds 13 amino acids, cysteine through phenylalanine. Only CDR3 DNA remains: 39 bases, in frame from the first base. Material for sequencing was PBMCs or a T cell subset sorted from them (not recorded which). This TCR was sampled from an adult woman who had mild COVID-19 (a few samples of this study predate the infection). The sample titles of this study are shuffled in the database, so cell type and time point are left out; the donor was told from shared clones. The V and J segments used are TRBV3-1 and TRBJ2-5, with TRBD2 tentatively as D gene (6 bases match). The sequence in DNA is TGTGCCAGCAGACGACTAGACCAAGAGACCCAGTACTTC. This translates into CASRRLDQETQYF.